These T cell receptor beta chains were read from a single sample in a study of T and B cells in COVID-19 patients. TCRdb ran MiXCR on the multiplex PCR reads and lists one entry per CDR3 protein. The table includes approximately 6,400 distinct CDR3 sequences, about a quarter detected once. What was sequenced was blood. The receptors derive from a human donor with active COVID-19. Each CDR3 is given with its conserved first and last residue. A D gene is named only where the DNA matches it firmly. Size tells how often a clone was seen (once, few, many) or the class of an expanded clone, and some rows leave it out.

D	size	J	V	CDR3	DNA
TRBD1	medium-sized	TRBJ1-3	TRBV30	CAWGVGGTGGNTIYF	TGTGCCTGGGGCGTAGGAGGGACAGGGGGAAACACCATATATTTT
TRBD1	medium-sized	TRBJ1-5	TRBV6-5	CASTGQGLNQPQHF	TGTGCCAGCACGGGACAGGGTCTAAATCAGCCCCAGCATTTT
-	medium-sized	TRBJ1-3	TRBV18	CASSSSQGLGNTIYF	TGTGCCAGCTCATCTTCGCAGGGGCTTGGAAACACCATATATTTT
-	medium-sized	TRBJ1-2	TRBV19	CASSITMGGGYTF	TGTGCCAGTAGTATAACAATGGGTGGCGGCTACACCTTC
TRBD2	-	TRBJ2-6	TRBV19	CASRAPGLAGGLISGANVLTF	TGTGCCAGTAGGGCTCCGGGACTAGCGGGGGGTTTAATCTCTGGGGCCAACGTCCTGACTTTC
-	medium-sized	TRBJ2-7	TRBV18	CASSQQTYEQYF	TGTGCCAGCTCCCAACAAACTTACGAGCAGTACTTC
-	medium-sized	TRBJ1-6	TRBV30	CAWSPARDSPLHF	TGTGCCTGGAGCCCTGCAAGGGATTCACCCCTCCACTTT
TRBD1	few	TRBJ1-2	TRBV18	CASSPPDRAGPYGYTF	TGTGCCAGCTCACCCCCGGACAGGGCCGGGCCCTATGGCTACACCTTC
-	few	TRBJ1-1	TRBV12-3/TRBV12-4	CASRTNGGNTEAFF	TGTGCCAGCAGGACTAACGGGGGGAACACTGAAGCTTTCTTT
TRBD1	medium-sized	TRBJ1-5	TRBV30	CAWSVRQGGRSNQPQHF	TGTGCCTGGAGTGTAAGGCAGGGGGGTAGGAGCAATCAGCCCCAGCATTTT
TRBD2	medium-sized	TRBJ2-2	TRBV5-5	CASTWTSGGMELFF	TGTGCCAGCACCTGGACTAGCGGGGGTATGGAGCTGTTTTTT
TRBD1	few	TRBJ1-1	TRBV12-3/TRBV12-4	CASSQRTGNTEAFF	TGTGCCAGCAGTCAGAGGACAGGTAACACTGAAGCTTTCTTT
-	few	TRBJ2-2	TRBV7-2	CASSLRPGGTGELFF	TGTGCCAGCAGCTTAAGACCCGGCGGCACCGGGGAGCTGTTTTTT
-	-	TRBJ2-7	TRBV5-1	CASSLGGGGGLYYEQYF	TGCGCCAGCAGCTTGGGGGGCGGAGGAGGACTATACTACGAGCAGTACTTC
-	medium-sized	TRBJ2-3	TRBV30	CAWSVRMGDTQYF	TGTGCCTGGAGTGTCCGGATGGGGGACACGCAGTATTTT
-	-	TRBJ1-1	TRBV7-9	CASRLGMNTEAFF	TGTGCCAGCAGGTTAGGTATGAACACTGAAGCTTTCTTT
-	few	TRBJ2-4	TRBV6-1	CASTPRSGLVNIQYF	TGTGCCAGCACCCCCCGGTCGGGGTTAGTCAACATTCAGTACTTC
-	-	TRBJ1-1	TRBV7-9	CASSLARANTEAFF	TGTGCCAGCAGCTTAGCGCGGGCGAACACTGAAGCTTTCTTT
-	medium-sized	TRBJ1-3	TRBV12-3/TRBV12-4	CASRNSGNSGNTIYF	TGTGCCAGCCGAAACTCAGGAAACTCTGGAAACACCATATATTTT